This T cell receptor beta chain came from a study of blood T cell repertoires in COVID-19. Study-wide context: Sites across the United States, Italy and Spain contributed samples from acute and convalescent COVID-19. The cDNA or gDNA used as material had been derived from T cells, B-cell-depleted T cells, or PBMCs.

V was shortened by 6 bases and J by 6 bases, with 17 bases between the two germline ends. CDR1 is MNHEY and CDR2 is SVGAGI in the germline V gene. This CDR3 contains 15 residues. In the source study's methods: Researchers report that nucleated cell counts were estimated from reference gene primer amplification. Here immunoSEQ multiplex PCR was the method, and the copy in TCRdb shows in-frame clones only, minus some. For V, J and clone size, that table is used; D and trimming come from the DNA. The sample contains roughly 150,000 clones, about 81% of which appear only once. This TCR was sampled from a woman older than 75 with acute or convalescent COVID-19. Material: peripheral blood. The V gene is TRBV6-5, the J gene TRBJ2-2, with TRBD2 as a possible D gene (5 bases). The DNA of the CDR3 is TGTGCCAGCAGCCCCCGTGTACTAGTGCCCGGGGAGCTGTTTTTT. Translated: CASSPRVLVPGELFF.